This T cell receptor beta chain came from a study of blood T cell repertoires in COVID-19. Overall study context: The analysed material was cDNA or gDNA that came from T cells, B-cell-depleted T cells, or PBMCs.

Germline-derived CDR1 and CDR2 are KGHSH and LQKENI. V gave up 2 bases and J gave up 5 bases, with 14 bases separating them. This CDR3 is built from 15 residues. In the source study's methods: The authors estimated nucleated cell counts from reference gene primer amplification. The protocol was immunoSEQ multiplex PCR, while the TCRdb copy is restricted to in-frame clones and leaves out a portion. V and J calls and clone size are given by that table; D and trimming were obtained from the DNA. This sample carries about 180,000 clones, 86% of them seen once, and the ten largest clones take 8% to 10%. V gene TRBV18 combines with J gene TRBJ2-3, with D possibly matching TRBD1 (7 bases). This sequence was found in a woman younger than 45 who had recovered from COVID-19. Sequenced sample: PBMCs or T cells enriched from blood (not recorded which). CDR3 loop: CASSPGAGGQDTQYF. The CDR3 coding sequence is TGTGCCAGCTCACCAGGGGCAGGGGGGCAAGATACGCAGTATTTT.